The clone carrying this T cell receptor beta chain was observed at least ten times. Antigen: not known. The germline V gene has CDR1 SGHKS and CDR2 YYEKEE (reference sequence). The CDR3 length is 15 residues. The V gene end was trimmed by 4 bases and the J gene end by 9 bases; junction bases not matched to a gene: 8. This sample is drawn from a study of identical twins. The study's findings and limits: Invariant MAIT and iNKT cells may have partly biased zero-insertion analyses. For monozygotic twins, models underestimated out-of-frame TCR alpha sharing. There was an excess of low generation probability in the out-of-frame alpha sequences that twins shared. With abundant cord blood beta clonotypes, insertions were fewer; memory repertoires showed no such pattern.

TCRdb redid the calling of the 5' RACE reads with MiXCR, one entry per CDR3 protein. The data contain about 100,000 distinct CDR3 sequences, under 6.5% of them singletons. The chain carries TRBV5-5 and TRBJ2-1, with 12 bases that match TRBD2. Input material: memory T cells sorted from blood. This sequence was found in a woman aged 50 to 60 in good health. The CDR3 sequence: CASSQRLAGETEQFF. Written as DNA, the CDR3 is TGTGCCAGCAGCCAGAGACTAGCGGGAGAGACTGAGCAGTTCTTC.